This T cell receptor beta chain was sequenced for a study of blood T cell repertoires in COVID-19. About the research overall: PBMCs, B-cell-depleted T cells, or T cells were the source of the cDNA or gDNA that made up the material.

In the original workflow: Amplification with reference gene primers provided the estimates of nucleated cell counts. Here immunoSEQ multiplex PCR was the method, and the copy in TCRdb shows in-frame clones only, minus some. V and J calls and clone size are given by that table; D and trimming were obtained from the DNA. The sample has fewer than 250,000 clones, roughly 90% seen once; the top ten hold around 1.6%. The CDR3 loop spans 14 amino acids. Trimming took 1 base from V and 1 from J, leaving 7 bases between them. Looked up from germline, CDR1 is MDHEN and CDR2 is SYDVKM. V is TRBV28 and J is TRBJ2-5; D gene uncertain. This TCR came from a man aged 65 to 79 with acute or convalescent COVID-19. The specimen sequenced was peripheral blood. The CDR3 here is CASSLSGTQETQYF. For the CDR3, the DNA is TGTGCCAGCAGTTTATCCGGTACCCAAGAGACCCAGTACTTC.